Given below is one T cell receptor (beta chain) in context. Its antigen is unknown. The CDR3 consists of 15 residues. V shed 5 bases and J 5 bases; nucleotides not matched to a gene: 6. Germline lookup yields CDR1 MNHEY and CDR2 SMNVEV (reference sequence). The data were produced by immunoSEQ multiplex PCR, yet TCRdb's version contains in-frame clones alone and is incomplete. The sample holds roughly 110,000 clones, about nine tenths seen once. The sample comes from a study of cytomegalovirus exposure and HLA in healthy donors. The overall study: The 110 or so validation repertoires used the same platform as the 650 to 850 first-cohort repertoires, a later analysis reported.

Study findings and constraints: Overall, roughly 170 TCR beta chains were annotated as cytomegalovirus-associated. Across donors, most TCRs were seen rarely, yet some public ones were widespread.

Sequenced input: PBMCs. This chain joins TRBV27 and TRBJ1-6, with 7 bases fitting TRBD1. This clonotype was sampled from a young woman in good health and CMV-seropositive. The CDR3 loop reads CASSTPGGNNSPLHF. CDR3 nucleotide sequence: TGTGCCAGCAGTACCCCAGGGGGGAATAATTCACCCCTCCACTTT.